This entry lists 18 T cell receptor beta chains sequenced from one sample in a study of blood T cell repertoires in COVID-19. Libraries were prepared by immunoSEQ multiplex PCR; TCRdb keeps only in-frame clonotypes and omits some of them. The data show 200,000 to 250,000 clones, roughly 90% seen once. Sequenced input: PBMCs or T cells enriched from blood (not recorded which). These TCRs come from a woman aged 30 to 39 who had recovered from COVID-19.

V and J are TRBV2 and TRBJ1-1; D call uncertain. The V gene lost 11 bases and the J gene lost 1 base, with 14 bases spanning the gap. Germline V lookup: CDR1 SNHLY, CDR2 FYNNEI. The CDR3 consists of 13 residues. The CDR3 spells CAGASRGNTEAFF. The CDR3 region has the DNA TGTGCCGGAGCGTCTCGGGGGAACACTGAAGCTTTCTTT.

The chain combines TRBV15 with TRBJ1-1; D is unclear. In germline, CDR1 is LNHNV, CDR2 YYDKDF (reference sequence). Trimming cost V 3 bases and J 0 bases, with 17 bases left between them. The CDR3 has 17 amino acids. CDR3 DNA: TGTGCCACCAGCAGCGGGGATCCTCTCCCCCTGAACACTGAAGCTTTCTTT. It specifies CATSSGDPLPLNTEAFF.

The V call is TRBV21-1, the J call TRBJ2-2; TRBD1 is the table's D call and was not checked against the DNA. TRBV21-1 constitutes a pseudogene. The CDR3 totals 15 residues. The CDR3 DNA follows: TGTGCCAGCACAGGGAAATCAATCTCTTCCGGGGAGCTGTTTTTT. Translating it yields CASTGKSISSGELFF.

CDR3 protein: CASSPGGFRGMNTEAFF. CDR3 sequence (DNA): TGTGCCAGCAGCCCTGGTGGGTTCAGGGGAATGAACACTGAAGCTTTCTTT. The V gene is TRBV5-4, the J gene TRBJ1-1; D is perhaps TRBD1 (6 bases). This CDR3 region has 17 residues. Looked up from germline, CDR1 is SGHNT and CDR2 is YYREEE (reference sequence). The ends were cut back, 4 bases at V and 0 bases at J, with 19 bases in the middle.

The chain employs TRBV4-1 and TRBJ1-2; D perhaps matches TRBD1 (5 bases). This CDR3 spans 13 amino acids. Germline V lookup: CDR1 MGHRA, CDR2 YSYEKL. V was pared by 1 base and J by 4 bases, with 7 bases between. The CDR3 is CASSQAGSYGYTF. The CDR3 region has the DNA TGCGCCAGCAGCCAAGCAGGGTCCTATGGCTACACCTTC.

The rearrangement joins TRBV4-3 to TRBJ1-3; no definite D call. The CDR3 totals 13 residues. Germline assignment: CDR1 LGHNA and CDR2 YSLEER. The V end was cut by 1 base, the J end by 3 bases, with 4 bases between. In DNA, the CDR3 is TGCGCCAGCAGCCAAGCAGGTGGAAACACCATATATTTT. As protein: CASSQAGGNTIYF.

The chain recombines TRBV4-1 with TRBJ1-5, with 8 bases lining up with TRBD1. The germline gives CDR1 MGHRA, CDR2 YSYEKL. The CDR3 length is 17 residues. Trimming took 2 bases from V and 1 from J; bases not matched to a gene: 7. Here the CDR3 reads CASSQSPGQESNQPQHF. Here the CDR3 DNA reads TGCGCCAGCAGCCAAAGTCCGGGACAGGAAAGCAATCAGCCCCAGCATTTT.

This clone occurred a few times. The chain is built from TRBV6-6 and TRBJ1-1, with D possibly being TRBD1 (6 bases). Germline V gene lookup returns CDR1 MNHNY and CDR2 SVGAGI (reference sequence). Trimming removed 6 bases from V and 4 bases from J, with 15 bases in between. The CDR3 has 14 residues. CDR3 nucleotides: TGTGCCAGCAGCTTGGCGGGGGGCATCACTGAAGCTTTCTTT. This translates into CASSLAGGITEAFF.

The chain uses TRBV19 and TRBJ1-4; a weak D match, TRBD1 (5 bases). This CDR3 contains 14 residues. V shed 6 bases and J shed 3 bases, with 11 bases lying between them. The germline CDR1 and CDR2 sequences are LNHDA and SQIVND (reference sequence). The CDR3 spells CASRGQGSNEKLFF. The DNA of the CDR3 is TGTGCCAGTAGAGGGCAGGGATCTAATGAAAAACTGTTTTTT.

The gene calls are TRBV27 and TRBJ1-6; a possible D gene is TRBD1 (5 bases). From germline, CDR1 is MNHEY and CDR2 SMNVEV (reference sequence). The length of the CDR3 is 15 residues. Trimming pared 5 bases from V and 7 bases from J, leaving 15 bases between. The CDR3 is CASSVRVGLNSPLHF. DNA for the CDR3: TGTGCCAGCAGTGTCCGGGTGGGGCTGAATTCACCCCTCCACTTT.

This clone has a single count. This chain joins TRBV4-3 and TRBJ1-2; TRBD1 aligns across 9 bases. The germline gives CDR1 LGHNA, CDR2 YSLEER. Trimming at V came to 1 base and at J to 7 bases, leaving 13 bases not matched to a gene. The CDR3 covers 17 residues. The DNA for the CDR3 is TGCGCCAGCAGCCAAGCATTCTTCGGGACAGGGTTTTGTGGCTACACCTTC. It translates to CASSQAFFGTGFCGYTF.

This clone is a singleton in its sample. V gene TRBV7-6 combines with J gene TRBJ1-6; TRBD1 aligns across 8 bases. J gave up 7 bases and V 3 bases, and 5 bases lay outside the gene matches. This CDR3 contains 15 residues. Germline CDR1 SGHVS, CDR2 FNYEAQ. CDR3 DNA: TGTGCCAGCAGCTTGCGGACAGGGAGCAATTCACCCCTCCACTTT. This translates into CASSLRTGSNSPLHF.

The chain couples TRBV7-3 to TRBJ2-1, with 10 nucleotides matching TRBD1. Germline V gives CDR1 SGHTA, CDR2 FQGTGA. The CDR3 is 16 amino acids. The V gene end was trimmed by 5 bases and the J gene end by 9 bases; junction bases not matched to a gene: 13. CDR3 nucleotide sequence: TGTGCCAGCAGCCCCAGAAACTGGGACAGGGGAGGTGAGCAGTTCTTC. Amino acid sequence: CASSPRNWDRGGEQFF.

The chain recombines TRBV5-6 with TRBJ2-2, with TRBD2 identical over 7 bases. CDR1 and CDR2 (germline): SGHDT, YYEEEE. The CDR3 consists of 16 residues. Trimming at V came to 6 bases and at J to 0 bases, leaving 8 bases not matched to a gene. In DNA form, the CDR3 reads TGTGCCAGCATCCGGAACGGGGGGACGAACACCGGGGAGCTGTTTTTT. Amino acids: CASIRNGGTNTGELFF.

The CDR3 sequence: CASSTGRMGSSYEQYF. The DNA of the CDR3 is TGTGCCAGTAGTACGGGCCGCATGGGGAGCTCCTACGAGCAGTACTTC. This chain joins TRBV19 and TRBJ2-7; TRBD2 is a possible D gene (5 bases). Trimming left V 4 bases short and J 0 bases short, with 16 bases between. This CDR3 spans 16 amino acids. The germline V gene encodes CDR1 LNHDA and CDR2 SQIVND (reference sequence).

The chain employs TRBV7-3 and TRBJ1-4; no clear D. This CDR3 contains 15 residues. In germline, CDR1 is SGHTA, CDR2 FQGTGA. Deletions cut 1 base from V and 7 bases from J, with 13 bases between. The CDR3 is CASSLSGHRGEKLFF. The CDR3 region has the DNA TGTGCCAGCAGCTTAAGTGGCCACCGGGGTGAAAAACTGTTTTTT.

J is TRBJ1-4 and V is TRBV5-1; no firm D call. The CDR3 totals 14 residues. Looked up from germline, CDR1 is SGHRS and CDR2 is YFSETQ. V was cut by 1 base and J by 5 bases, with 9 bases left in between. The CDR3 sequence is CASSLSGPNEKLFF. The CDR3 DNA follows: TGCGCCAGCAGCTTGAGCGGCCCCAATGAAAAACTGTTTTTT.

V gene TRBV25-1 combines with J gene TRBJ2-1; the D gene is possibly TRBD1 (6 bases). Germline V gene data show CDR1 as MGHDK and CDR2 as SYGVNS. The CDR3 length is 16 residues. V gave up 4 bases and J gave up 2 bases, with 15 bases separating them. The CDR3 DNA sequence: TGTGCCAGCAGTGCCTCCGGGACAAAAACCTACAATGAGCAGTTCTTC. It specifies CASSASGTKTYNEQFF.